The present T cell receptor beta chain was sequenced within a study of CD8+ T cells in alopecia areata. Looking at the study overall: At a dose of 5 to 10 mg twice daily, oral tofacitinib was given to treated patients.

CD4+ and CD8+ T cells were sorted from PBMCs. RNA was extracted and reverse transcribed into cDNA as the sequencing template. Clones were read by immunoSEQ multiplex PCR, and TCRdb kept only the in-frame ones, dropping some. The table includes roughly 200,000 clones, roughly 59% detected once. The source material was CD4+ T cells sorted from blood, sampled at week 0. The TCR was taken from a human donor with alopecia areata.

CDR3: CASSLLAFSGELFF. Here the CDR3 DNA reads TGCGCCAGCAGCTTACTAGCGTTTTCCGGGGAGCTGTTTTTT. The chain links TRBV5-1 to TRBJ2-2, with 7 bases matching TRBD2. The J segment lost 6 bases and the V segment lost 2 bases, leaving 4 bases of the junction unmatched. The germline CDR1 and CDR2 sequences are SGHRS and YFSETQ. The CDR3 runs to 14 residues.